This T cell receptor (beta chain) was identified during a study of blood T cell repertoires in COVID-19. At the level of the study: Samples representing acute and convalescent COVID-19 were sourced from the United States, Italy and Spain.

In the study's own analysis: Nucleated cell counts were estimated from reference gene primer amplification. Repertoires were generated with immunoSEQ multiplex PCR, while TCRdb's copy carries only in-frame clones and drops some. V, J and clone size are taken as reported in that table, and D and trimming were inferred from the DNA itself. The sample shows roughly 160,000 clones, approximately 82% of them seen only once. The V and J ends lost 5 bases and 3 bases respectively, with 11 bases between them. Germline V gene sequence: CDR1 MNHEY, CDR2 SVGAGI. The CDR3 is made up of 13 amino acids. This sequence was found in a woman in her seventies who had recovered from COVID-19. This chain links TRBV6-5 with TRBJ2-7, with D perhaps TRBD1 (5 bases). Sequences were obtained from peripheral blood. The CDR3 sequence is CASSKPDNYEQYF. CDR3 sequence (DNA): TGTGCCAGCAGTAAACCGGACAACTACGAGCAGTACTTC.